The T cell receptor beta chain described here comes from a study of persistence of HIV-infected CD4 T cells. Overall study findings and caveats: Degenerate expanded CDR3beta sequences were enriched among CMV- and Gag-responding cells.

Remarks on this clone: The target antigen is unknown.

This was the immunoSEQ version 4 assay in survey mode. The repertoire was sequenced with immunoSEQ multiplex PCR; TCRdb's copy has only in-frame clones and lacks some. Of about 50,000 clones in the sample, around 80% were seen once. Stimulation used approximately 10 ug/mL lysate from CMV-infected fibroblasts. Memory cells lacking CD40L and CD69 with high CD45RO were sorted. Donors were HIV-1-infected adults who began suppressive ART during chronic infection. CD4+ T cell counts exceeded 400 cells/uL; CMV serology was positive. Stimulated PBMCs had first been depleted of CD8+ T cells. From germline, CDR1 is SGHTA and CDR2 FQGNSA. The length of the CDR3 is 15 residues. V lost 0 bases and J 3 bases, leaving 9 bases between the germline ends.

The rearrangement uses TRBV7-2 and TRBJ1-5, with D uncertain. The receptor was isolated from an adult man with HIV who was CMV-seropositive. Source: CD4+ T cells sorted from PBMCs after roughly 18-hour stimulation, taken from a patient who received antiretroviral therapy. CDR3 coding DNA: TGTGCCAGCAGCTTAGCCCACGGGAACAATCAGCCCCAGCATTTT. Encoded protein: CASSLAHGNNQPQHF.